This T cell receptor (beta chain) was observed in a study of T-cell memory formation after mild COVID-19. About the research overall: Largely donor-specific sequence clusters came from a couple of donors.

Study-wide results and limits: Detection of some responders pre-infection suggested pre-existing cross-reactive memory T cells participated. Contracting clones from day 15 to 85 showed balanced CD4/CD8; later expanders favored CD4+.

Worth noting for this clonotype: Its antigen is undetermined.

This CDR3 region has 15 residues. Trimming left V 5 bases short and J 2 bases short, with 16 bases between. Looked up from germline, CDR1 is SGHRS and CDR2 is YFSETQ. In TCRdb, the 5' RACE reads were re-called with MiXCR into one record per CDR3 protein. Of more than 120,000 distinct CDR3 sequences listed, 15% to 20% are singletons. The sequence came from an adult woman who had mild COVID-19 (a few samples of this study predate the infection). Cell type and time point are not known. Sequences were obtained from PBMCs or a T cell subset sorted from them (not recorded which). The rearrangement uses TRBV5-1 and TRBJ1-1, with a weak D call TRBD1 (5 bases). DNA of the CDR3: TGCGCCAGCAGGTTTGGGGGGAACGGAAACACTGAAGCTTTCTTT. Translation: CASRFGGNGNTEAFF.